This paragraph reports one T cell receptor (beta chain). Researchers partitioned CD4+ cells into CD45RA+ naive and CD45RA-negative memory subsets. There are 12 residues in the CDR3. V lost 5 bases to trimming and J lost 4 bases, with 8 bases between them. Germline V gene data show CDR1 as MDHEN and CDR2 as SYDVKM. Splitting of each subset's genomic DNA was done evenly across several immunoSEQ plates. TCRdb's copy holds only in-frame clones and misses some; the assay was immunoSEQ multiplex PCR. The table includes over a million clones, 98% to 99% detected once. This record comes from a study of shared clonotypes between healthy human individuals.

What was sequenced was naive CD4+ T cells sorted from blood. Subset indicated: CD45RA+ positively selected. The TCR sequence derives from a man aged 25 to 45 in good health. V is TRBV28 and J is TRBJ1-2; no clear D. The CDR3 sequence: CASSITSYGYTF. Written as DNA, the CDR3 is TGTGCCAGCAGTATTACTAGCTATGGCTACACCTTC.